What follows are 26 T cell receptor beta chains derived from one specimen sequenced in a study of molecular identifiers for immune sequencing clone quantification. TCRdb re-derived calls from the PCR reads in MiXCR, one entry per CDR3 protein. Among 460,000 or so distinct CDR3 sequences listed, about a fifth were seen once. The specimen sequenced was naive CD8+ T cells from blood, with Jurkat cell RNA spiked in. As for subset: FACS-sorted CD8+CD4-CCR7+CD45RA+ naive T cells. The receptors shown here come from a human donor in good health. Some libraries in this study had Jurkat cell RNA spiked in.

The J gene is TRBJ2-7, the V gene TRBV6-5; no definite D call. In germline, CDR1 is MNHEY, CDR2 SVGAGI. Trimming shortened V by 0 bases and J by 0 bases, and 9 bases separated the two germline ends. The CDR3 contains 15 residues. The CDR3, as DNA: TGTGCCAGCAGTTACTCCCGCACCAGCTCCTACGAGCAGTACTTC. Translation gives CASSYSRTSSYEQYF.

The sample holds a few counts of this clonotype. The chain uses TRBV28 and TRBJ1-1; D is undetermined. The germline V gene has CDR1 MDHEN and CDR2 SYDVKM. Trimming pared 6 bases from V and 3 bases from J, leaving 14 bases between. The CDR3 spans 14 residues. CDR3 DNA: TGTGCCAGCAGCTTAACAGATGGGGACACTGAAGCTTTCTTT. As protein: CASSLTDGDTEAFF.

To note about this clonotype: Germline and junction disagree at one end, which may indicate a read error. The chain joins TRBV28 to TRBJ2-3, with a tentative D call TRBD2 (6 bases). CDR3 length: 16 residues. Germline CDR1 MDHEN, CDR2 SYDVKM. CDR3 sequence: CASSLSGSEGTDTRYF. The DNA of the CDR3 is TGTGCCAGCAGTTTATCCGGGAGTGAGGGCACAGATACGCGGTATTTT. The full variable domain, completed using reference TRBV28 and TRBJ2-3, is DVKVTQSSRYLVKRTGEKVFLECVQDMDHENMFWYRQDPGLGLRLIYFSYDVKMKEKGDIPEGYSVSREKKERFSLILESASTNQTSMYLCASSLSGSEGTDTRYFGPGTRLTVL.

This clonotype showed up many times. The J gene is TRBJ2-7, the V gene TRBV28; D is possibly TRBD2 (7 bases). This CDR3 is 13 amino acids long. Trimming shortened V by 7 bases and J by 4 bases, and 14 bases separated the two germline ends. Germline CDR1 MDHEN, CDR2 SYDVKM. DNA for the CDR3: TGTGCCAGCAATCGCAGGGGAGGGTACGAGCAGTACTTC. It codes for CASNRRGGYEQYF.

In the case of this clonotype: Just one base apart from a much larger clone, this may be a read error. This chain links TRBV29-1 with TRBJ1-1; 8 bases are shared with TRBD1. The V gene's germline CDR1 is SQVTM and CDR2 ANQGSEA. The CDR3 is 14 amino acids. The CDR3, as DNA: TGCGGCGTTATAGGACAGGGTATGAACACTGAAGCTTTCTTT. Translation gives CGVIGQGMNTEAFF.

The J gene is TRBJ2-5, the V gene TRBV5-6; TRBD1 matches 11 bases. The CDR3 contains 16 residues. The V and J ends lost 1 base and 4 bases, in that order; junction bases with no gene match: 6. The germline gives CDR1 SGHDT, CDR2 YYEEEE. The CDR3 spells CASSLRGTGGRETQYF. The CDR3 bases are TGTGCCAGCAGCTTGCGTGGGACAGGGGGACGAGAGACCCAGTACTTC.

The table lists this clonotype with a few counts. The genes are TRBV20-1 and TRBJ1-5; D unresolved. Germline V CDR1 and CDR2: DFQATT, SNEGSKA (reference sequence). With 0 bases removed from V and 1 base from J, the gap between germline ends came to 22 bases. CDR3 length: 19 residues. The CDR3 nucleotides are TGCAGTGCTAGAGATCGTGTCCCAGTGGTGGTAGAAAGCAATCAGCCCCAGCATTTT. Amino acids: CSARDRVPVVVESNQPQHF.

J is TRBJ2-3 and V is TRBV6-2 or TRBV6-3, with 9 bases identical to TRBD2. V lost 1 base, J lost 4 bases, and 6 bases stayed unmatched. The germline V gene encodes CDR1 MNHEY and CDR2 SVGEGT. The CDR3 is 16 amino acids. In DNA, the CDR3 is TGTGCCAGCAGTTACTATGCGGGGGGGCTGGCAGATACGCAGTATTTT. As protein: CASSYYAGGLADTQYF.

V gene TRBV9 combines with J gene TRBJ2-2, with TRBD1 matching over 12 bases. This CDR3 region has 17 residues. The J segment lost 5 bases and the V segment lost 3 bases, leaving 8 bases of the junction unmatched. Germline CDR1 is SGDLS and CDR2 is YYNGEE. The CDR3 region is CASSAPGTGGRTGELFF. The CDR3 DNA is TGTGCCAGCAGCGCCCCCGGGACAGGGGGCCGGACCGGGGAGCTGTTTTTT.

Only a few counts were recorded for this clonotype. The chain links TRBV11-2 to TRBJ2-1; 7 bases are shared with TRBD1. CDR3 length: 15 residues. Germline values: CDR1 SGHAT, CDR2 FQNNGV. Trimming at V came to 5 bases and at J to 2 bases, leaving 6 bases not matched to a gene. CDR3 sequence (DNA): TGTGCCAGCAGCCGAGGGGACAGCACCTACAATGAGCAGTTCTTC. Amino acids: CASSRGDSTYNEQFF.

The chain employs TRBV6-5 and TRBJ2-5, with D possibly TRBD1 on 5 matching bases. Trimming took off 0 bases at V and 9 bases at J, with 17 bases between the two ends. Per germline, CDR1 MNHEY and CDR2 SVGAGI. The CDR3 is made up of 15 amino acids. CDR3 in DNA: TGTGCCAGCAGTTACTCTCCGGACACAAGCCGGGCCCAGTACTTC. It yields the protein CASSYSPDTSRAQYF.

This clonotype was seen many times. The genes are TRBV30 and TRBJ1-1, with D uncertain. Between the trimmed V and J ends, which lost 5 bases and 0 bases, there was a span of 7 bases. This CDR3 has 12 amino acids. The germline CDR1 and CDR2 sequences are GTSNPN and SVGIG (reference sequence). DNA of the CDR3: TGTGCCTGGGCCGGGTTGAACACTGAAGCTTTCTTT. It specifies CAWAGLNTEAFF.

This clonotype occurred many times. The rearrangement joins TRBV6-2 or TRBV6-3 to TRBJ1-1, with TRBD1 matching over 10 bases. V dropped 2 bases and J dropped 6; count of bases not matched to a gene: 0. Looked up from germline, CDR1 is MNHEY and CDR2 is SVGEGT. The CDR3 consists of 13 residues. CDR3 in amino acids: CASSYGQGAEAFF. CDR3 sequence (DNA): TGTGCCAGCAGTTACGGACAGGGGGCTGAAGCTTTCTTT.

Turning to this clonotype: A much larger clone differs by one base, so this may be a read error. The chain carries TRBV2 and TRBJ2-3; D not certain. Trimming removed 6 bases from V and 2 bases from J, with 15 bases in between. The CDR3 is 15 residues long. Germline assignment: CDR1 SNHLY and CDR2 FYNNEI. CDR3 loop: CASSTGTDLTDTQYF. DNA of the CDR3: TGTGCCAGCAGCACTGGAACTGACCTCACAGATACGCAGTATTTT.

This clonotype was counted only a few times. The chain employs TRBV5-6 and TRBJ2-2, with D perhaps matching TRBD2 (6 bases). The CDR3 is 16 residues long. The germline gives CDR1 SGHDT, CDR2 YYEEEE. Trimming cost V 1 base and J 5 bases, with 15 bases left between them. The CDR3 spells CASSLWGGGRTGELFF. DNA for the CDR3: TGTGCCAGCAGCTTGTGGGGTGGAGGGCGAACCGGGGAGCTGTTTTTT.

This clonotype was detected a few times. The chain employs TRBV6-2 or TRBV6-3 and TRBJ2-7; no definite D call. With 4 bases removed from V and 2 bases from J, the gap between germline ends came to 12 bases. Germline lookup yields CDR1 MNHEY and CDR2 SVGEGT. The CDR3 spans 14 residues. The CDR3 DNA reads TGTGCCAGCAGTTCCTTACCTAAGCCCTACGAGCAGTACTTC. Translating gives CASSSLPKPYEQYF.

Notes on this clonotype: This clone may be a read error of a much larger clone one base away. The gene calls are TRBV28 and TRBJ2-3; D gene uncertain. CDR1 is MDHEN and CDR2 is SYDVKM in the germline V gene. CDR3 length: 14 residues. The CDR3 region is CASSDPDVTVTQYF. Here the CDR3 DNA reads TGTGCCAGCAGTGACCCGGACGTAACAGTTACGCAGTATTTT.

Notes on this clonotype: Being one base from a much bigger clone, this may be a read error. The V and J genes are TRBV27 and TRBJ2-5, with 8 bases fitting TRBD2. The CDR3 has 13 amino acids. V shed 4 bases, J shed 8 bases, and the junction held 6 bases outside the gene matches. CDR1 and CDR2 (germline): MNHEY, SMNVEV (reference sequence). CDR3 residues: CASSSRTSYTQYF. In nucleotides, the CDR3 is TGTGCCAGCAGTTCCAGGACTAGCTATACCCAGTACTTC.

The chain combines TRBV9 with TRBJ2-7, with D perhaps TRBD2 (5 bases). Germline lookup yields CDR1 SGDLS and CDR2 YYNGEE. The CDR3 runs to 14 residues. The V end was cut by 0 bases, the J end by 3 bases, with 10 bases between. CDR3: CASSVEDGVYEQYF. Here the CDR3 DNA reads TGTGCCAGCAGCGTAGAGGACGGGGTCTACGAGCAGTACTTC.

There are a few counts of this clonotype. The V gene is TRBV7-9, the J gene TRBJ1-3; D is unclear. There are 19 residues in the CDR3. Trimming stripped 1 base from V and 0 bases from J, with 19 bases between. The germline V gene has CDR1 SEHNR and CDR2 FQNEAQ (reference sequence). CDR3 DNA: TGTGCCAGCAGCTTAGGATCAAAAAGGAACAGACACTCTGGAAACACCATATATTTT. Residues: CASSLGSKRNRHSGNTIYF.

The rearrangement uses TRBV14 and TRBJ2-7; the D call may be TRBD1 or TRBD2 (6 bases each). CDR1 is SGHDN and CDR2 is FVKESK in the germline V gene. V was trimmed by 0 bases and J by 1 base, leaving 19 bases between them. The CDR3 extends over 18 amino acids. The DNA of the CDR3 is TGTGCCAGCAGCCAAGAGCCTCTCTCTTGGGGGGCTTCCTACGAGCAGTACTTC. Translated, it gives CASSQEPLSWGASYEQYF.

The chain links TRBV12-3 or TRBV12-4 to TRBJ1-5, with 12 bases fitting TRBD1. The CDR3 sequence is 17 residues long. Germline trimming cut 8 bases from V and 1 base from J; bases unmatched to any gene: 9. CDR3 bases: TGTGCCAGCGGTGTCGGGACAGGGGGCGAAAGCAATCAGCCCCAGCATTTT. This codes for CASGVGTGGESNQPQHF.

In its sample, this clonotype was seen many times. This chain connects TRBV7-9 to TRBJ2-3, with TRBD1 matching 7 bases. The CDR3 is made up of 15 amino acids. V gave up 2 bases and J gave up 2 bases; unmatched junction bases: 4. The germline V gene encodes CDR1 SEHNR and CDR2 FQNEAQ (reference sequence). For the CDR3, the DNA is TGTGCCAGCAGCTTATCGGGGACAGTCACAGATACGCAGTATTTT. Translated: CASSLSGTVTDTQYF. The full variable domain, with the rest looked up from reference TRBV7-9 and TRBJ2-3, is DTGVSQNPRHKITKRGQNVTFRCDPISEHNRLYWYRQTLGQGPEFLTYFQNEAQLEKSRLLSDRFSAERPKGSFSTLEIQRTEQGDSAMYLCASSLSGTVTDTQYFGPGTRLTVL.

Notes on this clonotype: A read error may produce the germline difference seen at one junction end. The V gene is TRBV6-2 or TRBV6-3, the J gene TRBJ2-7; the D call may be TRBD1 or TRBD2 (6 bases each). The germline gives CDR1 MNHEY, CDR2 SVGEGT. The CDR3 sequence is 15 residues long. CDR3 in DNA: TGTGCCAGCAGCCTCGAGGGGGGCTTTTCCTACGGGCAGTACTTC. Translation: CASSLEGGFSYGQYF.

This clonotype was counted many times. The genes are TRBV30 and TRBJ2-7; a possible D gene is TRBD2 (5 bases). In germline, CDR1 is GTSNPN, CDR2 SVGIG (reference sequence). V was shortened by 3 bases and J by 5 bases, with 11 bases between the two germline ends. The CDR3 consists of 12 residues. CDR3 residues: CAWSPPGNEQYF. In nucleotides, the CDR3 is TGTGCCTGGAGCCCCCCGGGGAACGAGCAGTACTTC.

This clonotype appeared many times. The chain joins TRBV11-2 to TRBJ2-1, with no clear D. Trimming left V 2 bases short and J 0 bases short, with 8 bases between. The CDR3 spans 15 residues. Germline CDR1 is SGHAT and CDR2 is FQNNGV. The CDR3 is CASSLSSSSYNEQFF. The CDR3, as DNA: TGTGCCAGCAGCTTATCTTCAAGCTCCTACAATGAGCAGTTCTTC.